This T cell receptor (beta chain) was profiled in a study of blood T cell repertoires in COVID-19. For the study at large: The United States, Italy and Spain provided the acute and convalescent COVID-19 samples. T cells, B-cell-depleted T cells, or PBMCs supplied cDNA or gDNA.

The CDR3 is made up of 13 amino acids. The V gene's germline CDR1 is SGHNT and CDR2 YYREEE (reference sequence). V was cut by 3 bases and J by 7 bases, with 14 bases left in between. Only in-frame clones appear in the TCRdb table, and some are missing; sequencing was by immunoSEQ multiplex PCR. The sample has about 230,000 clones, approximately 90% seen once. The source of this sequence is a man aged 45-60 years with COVID-19, enrolled during active disease. The specimen was peripheral blood. The rearrangement links TRBV5-4 to TRBJ2-7, with a weak D call TRBD2 (6 bases). The CDR3 sequence is CASSSGTSIEQYF. CDR3 in DNA: TGTGCCAGCAGCTCCGGGACTTCCATTGAGCAGTACTTC.